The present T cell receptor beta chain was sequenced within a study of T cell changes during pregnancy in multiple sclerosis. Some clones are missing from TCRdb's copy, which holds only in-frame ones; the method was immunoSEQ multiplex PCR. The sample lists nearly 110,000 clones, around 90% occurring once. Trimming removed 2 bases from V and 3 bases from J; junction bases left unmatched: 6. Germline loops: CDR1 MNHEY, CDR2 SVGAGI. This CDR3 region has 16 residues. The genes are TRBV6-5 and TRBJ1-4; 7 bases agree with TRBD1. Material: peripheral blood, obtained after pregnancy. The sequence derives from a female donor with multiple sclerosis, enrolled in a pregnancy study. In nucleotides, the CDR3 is TGTGCCAGCAGTTACAATCCAGGGGGATCTAATGAAAAACTGTTTTTT. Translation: CASSYNPGGSNEKLFF.